This TCR beta chain was captured by sequencing in a study of breast tumors, draining lymph nodes, adjacent tissues. The junction had 9 bases not matched to a gene; V was cut back by 0 bases and J by 4 bases. The CDR3 sequence is 17 residues long. Per germline, CDR1 SGHDN and CDR2 FVKESK. Breast cancer patients provided tissue from their axillary draining lymph nodes. One entry per CDR3 protein results from TCRdb running MiXCR on the multiplex PCR reads. The repertoire holds some 100,000 distinct CDR3 sequences, with 21% as singletons. Study observations and caveats: The lymph node origin of tumor T cells was framed as consistent with a hypothesis, not demonstrated. The data were judged consistent with most tumor T cells coming from lymph node and expanding in tumor. Tumor TCR diversity was below lymph nodes but above nontumor tissue. Luminal-like breast cancer showed significantly higher tumor–nontumor repertoire similarity than basal-like.

In the case of this clonotype: The antigen is undetermined.

The receptor was isolated from a female donor with breast cancer. Some clones in this sample may be carry-over from other donors' samples. The chain recombines TRBV14 with TRBJ1-1; 9 positions match TRBD1. The sequenced sample was axillary lymph node tissue. DNA for the CDR3: TGTGCCAGCAGCCAAGATCCTCTACAGGGGGCCGGCACTGAAGCTTTCTTT. This encodes CASSQDPLQGAGTEAFF.